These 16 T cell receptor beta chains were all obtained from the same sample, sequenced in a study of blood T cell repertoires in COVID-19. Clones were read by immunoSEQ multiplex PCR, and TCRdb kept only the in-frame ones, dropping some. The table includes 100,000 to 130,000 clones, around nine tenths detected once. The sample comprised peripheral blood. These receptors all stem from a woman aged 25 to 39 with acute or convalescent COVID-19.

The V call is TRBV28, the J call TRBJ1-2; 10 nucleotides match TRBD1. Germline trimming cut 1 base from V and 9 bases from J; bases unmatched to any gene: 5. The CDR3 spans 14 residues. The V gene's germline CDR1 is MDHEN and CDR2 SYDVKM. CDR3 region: CASSLSTGGSSYTF. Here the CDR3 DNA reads TGTGCCAGCAGTTTATCGACAGGGGGCTCGAGCTACACCTTC.

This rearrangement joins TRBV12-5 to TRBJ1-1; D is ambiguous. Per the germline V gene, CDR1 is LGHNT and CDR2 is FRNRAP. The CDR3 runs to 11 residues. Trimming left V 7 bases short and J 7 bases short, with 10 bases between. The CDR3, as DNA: TGTGCTAGTGCCATGCGGGGTGAAGCTTTCTTT. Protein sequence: CASAMRGEAFF.

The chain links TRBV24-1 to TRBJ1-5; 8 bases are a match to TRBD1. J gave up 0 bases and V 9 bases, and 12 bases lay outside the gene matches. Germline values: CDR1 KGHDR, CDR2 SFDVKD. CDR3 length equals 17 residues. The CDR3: CATSPGQVPHSNQPQHF. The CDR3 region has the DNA TGTGCCACCTCGCCGGGACAGGTGCCCCATAGCAATCAGCCCCAGCATTTT.

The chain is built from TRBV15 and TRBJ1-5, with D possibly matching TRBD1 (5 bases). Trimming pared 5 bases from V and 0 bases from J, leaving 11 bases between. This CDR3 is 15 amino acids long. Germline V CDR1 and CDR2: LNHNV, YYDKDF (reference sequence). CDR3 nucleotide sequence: TGTGCCACCAGCCCTGGGGCAGTTAGCAATCAGCCCCAGCATTTT. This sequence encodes CATSPGAVSNQPQHF.

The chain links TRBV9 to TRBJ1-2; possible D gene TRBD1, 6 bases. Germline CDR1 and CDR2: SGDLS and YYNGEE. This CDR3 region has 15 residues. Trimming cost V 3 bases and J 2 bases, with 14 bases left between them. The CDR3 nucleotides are TGTGCCAGCAGCGGGGGACACCGAACCAACTATGGCTACACCTTC. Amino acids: CASSGGHRTNYGYTF.

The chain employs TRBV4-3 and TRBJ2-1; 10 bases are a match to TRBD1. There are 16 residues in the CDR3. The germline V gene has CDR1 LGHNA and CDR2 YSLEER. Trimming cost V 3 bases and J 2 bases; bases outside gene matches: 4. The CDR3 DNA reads TGCGCCAGCAGCCACATAGGACAGGGGGCCTACAATGAGCAGTTCTTC. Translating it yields CASSHIGQGAYNEQFF.

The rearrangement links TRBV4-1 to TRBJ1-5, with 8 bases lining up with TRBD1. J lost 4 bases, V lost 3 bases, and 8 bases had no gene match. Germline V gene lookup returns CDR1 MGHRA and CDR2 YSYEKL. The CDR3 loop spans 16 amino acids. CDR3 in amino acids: CASSQDGQGQNQPQHF. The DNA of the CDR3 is TGCGCCAGCAGCCAGGACGGACAGGGTCAAAATCAGCCCCAGCATTTT.

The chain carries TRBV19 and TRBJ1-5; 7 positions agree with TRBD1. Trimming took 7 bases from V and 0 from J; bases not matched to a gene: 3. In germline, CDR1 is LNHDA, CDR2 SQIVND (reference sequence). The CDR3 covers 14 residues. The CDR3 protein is CASNTGDSNQPQHF. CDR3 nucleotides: TGTGCCAGTAACACAGGGGATAGCAATCAGCCCCAGCATTTT. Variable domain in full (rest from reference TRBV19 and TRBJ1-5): DGGITQSPKYLFRKEGQNVTLSCEQNLNHDAMYWYRQDPGQGLRLIYYSQIVNDFQKGDIAEGYSVSREKKESFPLTVTSAQKNPTAFYLCASNTGDSNQPQHFGDGTRLSIL.

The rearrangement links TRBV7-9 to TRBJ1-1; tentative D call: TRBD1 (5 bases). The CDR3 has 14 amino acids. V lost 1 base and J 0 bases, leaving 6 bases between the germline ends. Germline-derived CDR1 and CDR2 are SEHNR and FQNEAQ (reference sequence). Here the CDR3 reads CASSLVQVNTEAFF. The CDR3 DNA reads TGTGCCAGCAGCTTAGTACAGGTGAACACTGAAGCTTTCTTT.

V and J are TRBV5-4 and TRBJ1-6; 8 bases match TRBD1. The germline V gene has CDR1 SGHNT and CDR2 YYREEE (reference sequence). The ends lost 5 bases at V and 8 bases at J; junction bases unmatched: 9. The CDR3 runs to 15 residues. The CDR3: CASRWLGTGDSPLHF. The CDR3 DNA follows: TGTGCCAGCAGGTGGTTAGGGACAGGCGATTCACCCCTCCACTTT.

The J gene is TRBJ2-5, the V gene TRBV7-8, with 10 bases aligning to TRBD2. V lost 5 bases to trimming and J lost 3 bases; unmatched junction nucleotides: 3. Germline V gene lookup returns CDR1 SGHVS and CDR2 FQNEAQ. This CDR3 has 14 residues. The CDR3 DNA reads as TGTGCCAGCAGCCCACTAGCGGGGAAAGAGACCCAGTACTTC. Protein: CASSPLAGKETQYF.

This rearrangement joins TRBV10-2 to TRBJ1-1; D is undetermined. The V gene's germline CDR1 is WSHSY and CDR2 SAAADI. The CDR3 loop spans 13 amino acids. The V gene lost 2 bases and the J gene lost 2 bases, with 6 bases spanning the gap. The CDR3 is CASSEGRNTEAFF. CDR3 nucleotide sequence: TGCGCCAGCAGTGAGGGCAGAAACACTGAAGCTTTCTTT.

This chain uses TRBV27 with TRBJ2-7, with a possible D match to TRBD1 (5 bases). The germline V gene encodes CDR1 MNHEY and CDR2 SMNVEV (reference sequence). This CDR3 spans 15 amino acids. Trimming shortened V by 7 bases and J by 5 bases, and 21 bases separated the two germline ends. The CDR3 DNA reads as TGTGCCAGCAACCCACTTTTAACAGGTCGAGACGAGCAGTACTTC. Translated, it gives CASNPLLTGRDEQYF.

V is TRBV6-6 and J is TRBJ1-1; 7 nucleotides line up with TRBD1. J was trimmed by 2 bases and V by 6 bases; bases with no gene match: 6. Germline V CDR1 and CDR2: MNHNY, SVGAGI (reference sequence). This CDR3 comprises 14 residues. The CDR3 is CASRPQGFNTEAFF. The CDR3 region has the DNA TGTGCCAGCAGGCCACAGGGGTTTAACACTGAAGCTTTCTTT.

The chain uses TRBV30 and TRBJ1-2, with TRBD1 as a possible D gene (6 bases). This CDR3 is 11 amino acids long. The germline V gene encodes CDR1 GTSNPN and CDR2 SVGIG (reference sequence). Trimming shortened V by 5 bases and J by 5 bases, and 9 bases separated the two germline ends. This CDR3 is CAWSTGYGYTF. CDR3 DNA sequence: TGTGCCTGGTCGACAGGTTATGGCTACACCTTC.

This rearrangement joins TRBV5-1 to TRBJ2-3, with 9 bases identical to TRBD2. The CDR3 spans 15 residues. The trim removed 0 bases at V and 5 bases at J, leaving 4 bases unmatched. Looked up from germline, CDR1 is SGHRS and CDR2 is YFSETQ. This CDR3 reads CASSLARGGGDTQYF. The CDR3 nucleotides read TGCGCCAGCAGCTTGGCGCGCGGGGGGGGAGATACGCAGTATTTT.